Below are 18 T cell receptor beta chains sequenced from a single sample in a study of response to subunit inactivated influenza vaccine. Each CDR3 protein gets one entry after TCRdb re-called the RT-PCR reads with MiXCR. The data hold around 520,000 distinct CDR3 sequences, with about 25% observed a single time. The specimen was CD4+ T cells sorted from PBMCs, collected about 5 days after vaccination. Source of these receptors: a man between 45 and 60 years old who received an inactivated influenza vaccine.

With respect to this clonotype: Its ends do not fully match the called genes, so a read error is possible. The chain has TRBV20-1 and TRBJ2-7; D is unclear. From germline, CDR1 is DFQATT and CDR2 SNEGSKA (reference sequence). The CDR3 covers 15 residues. CDR3 DNA sequence: TGCTGTGCTAGAGATCCGCGCAGGCGGACCTACGAGCAGTACTTC. Protein: CCARDPRRRTYEQYF.

The rearrangement links TRBV9 to TRBJ2-6, with D uncertain. V was pared by 2 bases and J by 0 bases, with 9 bases between. This CDR3 comprises 16 residues. Germline CDR1 and CDR2: SGDLS and YYNGEE. The CDR3 coding sequence is TGTGCCAGCAGCGTTAGACCTCTCTCTGGGGCCAACGTCCTGACTTTC. Encoded protein: CASSVRPLSGANVLTF.

This clonotype was recorded a few times. V usage is TRBV6-1 and J usage is TRBJ2-5; D not resolved. Deletions cut 1 base from V and 1 base from J, with 10 bases between. Germline CDR1 and CDR2: MNHNS and SASEGT. The length of the CDR3 is 15 residues. CDR3 bases: TGTGCCAGCAGTGAAGATGCTAGGGCCCAAGAGACCCAGTACTTC. This codes for CASSEDARAQETQYF.

As DNA, the CDR3 is TGTGCCAGCAGCTTTGCGGGGAGGGGGGGAGGCAAAAACATTCAGTACTTC. Its translation: CASSFAGRGGGKNIQYF. The gene calls are TRBV5-5 and TRBJ2-4; the D gene is possibly TRBD2 (7 bases). Germline loops: CDR1 SGHKS, CDR2 YYEKEE (reference sequence). The V end was cut by 2 bases, the J end by 3 bases, with 18 bases between. The CDR3 has 17 residues.

This sequence joins TRBV18 and TRBJ1-5; TRBD1 aligns across 8 bases. Germline V CDR1 and CDR2: KGHSH, LQKENI. With 1 base clipped from V and 3 bases from J, the junction kept 11 bases outside the gene matches. The CDR3 sequence is 18 residues long. CDR3 region: CASSPRRAGGANNQPQHF. CDR3 bases: TGTGCCAGCTCACCACGAAGGGCAGGGGGCGCAAACAATCAGCCCCAGCATTTT.

The V gene is TRBV10-3, the J gene TRBJ1-1; D perhaps matches TRBD1 (5 bases). The V end was cut by 10 bases, the J end by 5 bases, with 17 bases between. The CDR3 covers 13 residues. In germline, CDR1 is ENHRY, CDR2 SYGVKD. CDR3 sequence: CASSAREETEAFF. CDR3 sequence (DNA): TGTGCCAGCTCGGCCAGGGAGGAAACTGAAGCTTTCTTT.

The chain links TRBV20-1 to TRBJ2-1; 8 bases agree with TRBD2. This CDR3 comprises 17 residues. Germline trimming cut 1 base from V and 6 bases from J; bases unmatched to any gene: 14. CDR1 is DFQATT and CDR2 is SNEGSKA in the germline V gene (reference sequence). The CDR3 protein is CSARAGVGTRFRNEQFF. DNA of the CDR3: TGCAGTGCTAGAGCTGGCGTTGGGACTAGGTTCCGCAATGAGCAGTTCTTC.

This clonotype was seen ten or more times. The chain links TRBV4-2 to TRBJ2-5; D is uncertain. V shed 6 bases and J shed 5 bases, with 4 bases lying between them. The CDR3 extends over 10 amino acids. Germline V gene sequence: CDR1 LGHNA, CDR2 YNFKEQ. Written as DNA, the CDR3 is TGTGCCAGCAGAATGGAGACCCAGTACTTC. Its protein product is CASRMETQYF.

J is TRBJ2-3 and V is TRBV20-1; D gene ambiguous. V was shortened by 2 bases and J by 1 base, with 4 bases between the two germline ends. Germline V gene sequence: CDR1 DFQATT, CDR2 SNEGSKA (reference sequence). The CDR3 is made up of 12 amino acids. The CDR3 DNA follows: TGCAGTGCTAGATGGGGCACAGATACGCAGTATTTT. Its translation: CSARWGTDTQYF.

This clonotype was seen repeatedly, ten times or more. The chain is built from TRBV20-1 and TRBJ2-7, with TRBD1 as a possible D gene (6 bases). V shed 0 bases and J shed 6 bases, with 21 bases lying between them. From germline, CDR1 is DFQATT and CDR2 SNEGSKA (reference sequence). CDR3 length: 16 amino acids. The CDR3 protein is CSARDQYTGFSSEQYF. CDR3 DNA: TGCAGTGCTAGAGATCAATATACAGGGTTTTCGTCCGAGCAGTACTTC.

In its sample, this clonotype was seen a few times. J is TRBJ2-3 and V is TRBV5-1; 8 bases match TRBD1. There are 14 residues in the CDR3. Trimming took 4 bases from V and 5 from J; bases not matched to a gene: 6. Germline lookup yields CDR1 SGHRS and CDR2 YFSETQ. The CDR3 DNA reads TGCGCCAGCAGCCCACAGGGGGTCAGAGATACGCAGTATTTT. This codes for CASSPQGVRDTQYF.

This clonotype was detected only once. The V call is TRBV28, the J call TRBJ2-1, with D possibly being TRBD2 (5 bases). CDR1 MDHEN and CDR2 SYDVKM come from the germline V gene. The CDR3 is 14 residues long. With 3 bases removed from V and 9 bases from J, the gap between germline ends came to 15 bases. The CDR3 nucleotides are TGTGCCAGCAGTTTTGGACTTGGTTTCGGTGAGCAGTTCTTC. As protein: CASSFGLGFGEQFF. Full variable domain (outside the CDR3, taken from reference TRBV28 and TRBJ2-1): DVKVTQSSRYLVKRTGEKVFLECVQDMDHENMFWYRQDPGLGLRLIYFSYDVKMKEKGDIPEGYSVSREKKERFSLILESASTNQTSMYLCASSFGLGFGEQFFGPGTRLTVL.

The V gene is TRBV7-9, the J gene TRBJ2-3; D is perhaps TRBD2 (5 bases). Germline V gene data show CDR1 as SEHNR and CDR2 as FQNEAQ (reference sequence). Trimming removed 1 base at V and 4 bases at J, with 12 bases between. The CDR3 spans 15 residues. CDR3 region: CASSLDRSVSDTQYF. CDR3 in DNA: TGTGCCAGCAGCTTAGACCGTAGCGTATCAGATACGCAGTATTTT.

This clonotype was seen a few times. This sequence joins TRBV6-2 or TRBV6-3 and TRBJ2-2; TRBD2 agrees at 10 bases. Germline CDR1 reads MNHEY; CDR2 reads SVGEGT. The CDR3 length is 18 residues. The V gene end was trimmed by 5 bases and the J gene end by 3 bases; junction bases not matched to a gene: 12. The CDR3 DNA is TGTGCCAGCAGTGGAACCTATCTAGCGGGGGCCTACACCGGGGAGCTGTTTTTT. This gives the protein CASSGTYLAGAYTGELFF.

This clonotype showed up just a few times. The rearrangement joins TRBV10-3 to TRBJ2-3; no clear D. The CDR3 spans 12 residues. Germline-derived CDR1 and CDR2 are ENHRY and SYGVKD. V lost 4 bases, J lost 3 bases, and 5 bases lay in between. The CDR3 coding sequence is TGTGCCATCAGTGCGGCGACAGATACGCAGTATTTT. As protein: CAISAATDTQYF.

This clonotype has only a few counts. The chain recombines TRBV20-1 with TRBJ2-7, with D perhaps given as TRBD1 or TRBD2 (5 bases each). Germline-derived CDR1 and CDR2 are DFQATT and SNEGSKA (reference sequence). This CDR3 is built from 15 residues. Between the trimmed V and J ends, which lost 6 bases and 0 bases, there was a span of 18 bases. The CDR3 nucleotides read TGCAGTGCCCCTTCTCGTGGGGGAAGCTCCTACGAGCAGTACTTC. Its translation is CSAPSRGGSSYEQYF.

This clonotype came up many times. CDR3 DNA sequence: TGTGCCAGCACCCCCTGGGCCCAGAACTATGGCTACACCTTC. This codes for CASTPWAQNYGYTF. The V call is TRBV12-3 or TRBV12-4, the J call TRBJ1-2; no reliable D call. Trimming cost V 7 bases and J 2 bases, with 14 bases left between them. This CDR3 contains 14 residues.

The chain combines TRBV20-1 with TRBJ1-1; 7 nucleotides align to TRBD1. Trimming cost V 4 bases and J 2 bases; bases outside gene matches: 7. Germline CDR1 DFQATT, CDR2 SNEGSKA (reference sequence). The CDR3 runs 14 residues. CDR3 region: CSATINRGNTEAFF. The CDR3 DNA reads TGCAGTGCTACGATAAACAGGGGTAACACTGAAGCTTTCTTT.